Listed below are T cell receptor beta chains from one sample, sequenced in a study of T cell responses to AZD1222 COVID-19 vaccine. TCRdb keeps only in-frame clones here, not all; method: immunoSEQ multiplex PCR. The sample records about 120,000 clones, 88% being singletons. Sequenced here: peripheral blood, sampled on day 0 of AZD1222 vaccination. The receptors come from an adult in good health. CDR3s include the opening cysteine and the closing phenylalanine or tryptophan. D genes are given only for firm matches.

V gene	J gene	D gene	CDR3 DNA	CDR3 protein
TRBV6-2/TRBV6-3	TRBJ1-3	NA	TGTGCCAGCAGTTACTACAGCCGGGATAACACCATATATTTT	CASSYYSRDNTIYF
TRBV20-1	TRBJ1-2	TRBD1	TGCAGTGCGGACAGACAGGGTGGCTACACCTTC	CSADRQGGYTF
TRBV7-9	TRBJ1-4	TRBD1	TGTGCCAGCAGCTTTAGGCCGGACAGGACTAATGAAAAACTGTTTTTT	CASSFRPDRTNEKLFF
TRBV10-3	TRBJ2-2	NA	TGTGCCATCAGTGAAGGCAGAGGTAGCACCGGGGAGCTGTTTTTT	CAISEGRGSTGELFF
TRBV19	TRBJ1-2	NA	TGTGCCAGTAGGGACTACGGGCCTCTGAAAATTGGCTACACCTTC	CASRDYGPLKIGYTF
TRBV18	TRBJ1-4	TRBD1	TGTGCCAGCTCACCCGGGTTCGGGACAGGGGATGAAAAACTGTTTTTT	CASSPGFGTGDEKLFF
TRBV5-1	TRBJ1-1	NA	TGCGCCAGCATGGTGGGAGCGGACACTGAAGCTTTCTTT	CASMVGADTEAFF
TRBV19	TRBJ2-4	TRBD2	TGTGCCAGTAGACGGAGCGGGGCGGCCAAAAACATTCAGTACTTC	CASRRSGAAKNIQYF
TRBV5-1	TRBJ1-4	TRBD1	TGCGCCAGCAGCCTGGGACAGGGAGATGAAAAACTGTTTTTT	CASSLGQGDEKLFF
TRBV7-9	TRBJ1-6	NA	TGTGCCAGCACTGGCGGAGACTTTTCACCCCTCCACTTT	CASTGGDFSPLHF